This T cell receptor beta chain derives from a study of regulatory T cells in long-lasting Graves disease. Time point in this sample: persistent/refractory GD, antithyroid drugs over 5 years with positive TRAb. The authors made the TCR library using RNA they extracted from PBMCs. This clonotype was found many times. Construction of TCR beta libraries relied on iRepertoire HTBI primers and on Arm-PCR targeting CDR3 regions. TCRdb re-analysed the multiplex PCR reads in MiXCR, keeping a single row per CDR3 protein. This sample yields 350,000 to 500,000 distinct CDR3 sequences, of which 20% to 25% are seen a single time; about 13% belongs to the top ten. Between the trimmed V and J ends, which lost 3 bases and 7 bases, there was a span of 6 bases. There are 11 residues in the CDR3.

Specimen: peripheral blood mononuclear cells (PBMCs), collected when the disease was refractory, from a patient treated with antithyroid drugs. This clonotype was obtained from a female donor with Graves disease. The V and J genes are TRBV12-3 or TRBV12-4 and TRBJ2-5; D is unclear. CDR3 residues: CASSFLGTQYF. The DNA for the CDR3 is TGTGCCAGCAGTTTTCTGGGGACCCAGTACTTC.